A selection of T cell receptor beta chains follows, all from one sample in a study of T cell responses to AZD1222 COVID-19 vaccine. Assay used: immunoSEQ multiplex PCR; TCRdb lists only in-frame clones, some missing. This sample carries roughly 260,000 clones, approximately 95% of them seen once, and the ten largest clones take 0.55%. Sequencing used peripheral blood, obtained on day 0 of AZD1222 vaccination. The source is an adult in good health. The CDR3 runs from the conserved cysteine through the conserved F or W. D genes are given only for firm matches. Size is omitted from some rows. Given values are once, few, many or a class for expanded clones.

>TRBD2|TRBV5-1|TRBJ2-7|NA
TGCGCCAGCAGCTTGAACGCGGGAGGAGCCTCCTACGAGCAGTACTTC
CASSLNAGGASYEQYF
>TRBD2|TRBV28|TRBJ2-7|NA
TGTGCCAGCAGTTTAACGGCGGGGGTATCCTACGAGCAGTACTTC
CASSLTAGVSYEQYF
>NA|TRBV19|TRBJ1-2|NA
TGTGCCAGTAGTTCAAACACGGCGCTCTATGGCTACACCTTC
CASSSNTALYGYTF
>TRBD1|TRBV29-1|TRBJ1-5|NA
TGCAGCGTTCTAGGGACAGCCGCTGGGGAGCCCCAGCATTTT
CSVLGTAAGEPQHF
>NA|TRBV2|TRBJ1-4|few
TGTGCCAGCAGTGAAGCGCTGCCAGCGCTTGAAAAACTGTTTTTT
CASSEALPALEKLFF
>TRBD1|TRBV11-2|TRBJ2-7|once
TGTGCCAGCAGCTTAGGACAGGGCCACGAGCAGTACTTC
CASSLGQGHEQYF
>NA|TRBV5-1|TRBJ2-6|NA
TGCGCCAGCAGCCGTATACCTGGGGCCAACGTCCTGACTTTC
CASSRIPGANVLTF
>NA|TRBV7-9|TRBJ2-1|NA
TGTGCCAGCAGCTTATCGGGGGAGCAGTTCTTC
CASSLSGEQFF
>NA|TRBV6-2/TRBV6-3|TRBJ2-7|NA
TGTGCCAGCAGCCAGCCGCCCCGGGGCGTCTACGAGCAGTACTTC
CASSQPPRGVYEQYF
>NA|TRBV28|TRBJ1-1|NA
TGTGCCAGCAGTTTATTCAATGGTAACACTGAAGCTTTCTTT
CASSLFNGNTEAFF
>NA|TRBV7-3|TRBJ2-5|NA
TGTGCCAGCAGCTTAAGGGCCCAAGAGACCCAGTACTTC
CASSLRAQETQYF
>TRBD2|TRBV28|TRBJ2-7|NA
TGTGCCAGCAGTCAATCACCGGGACTAGGCTCATTAGGCTACGAGCAGTACTTC
CASSQSPGLGSLGYEQYF
>TRBD2|TRBV7-9|TRBJ2-1|NA
TGTGCCAGCAGCTTTAGCGGGAGTAGCGTTGAGCAGTTCTTC
CASSFSGSSVEQFF
>NA|TRBV2|TRBJ2-7|NA
TGTGCCAGCAACTACCATATCAACGAGCAGTACTTC
CASNYHINEQYF
>NA|TRBV28|TRBJ1-2|NA
TGTGCCAGCGCGCTCCCCCGGGGCGGTAACTATGGCTACACCTTC
CASALPRGGNYGYTF
>NA|TRBV7-3|TRBJ1-6|once
TGTGCCAGCAGCTCTGGCTCAGTCAATTCACCCCTCCACTTT
CASSSGSVNSPLHF
>NA|TRBV12-3/TRBV12-4|TRBJ1-4|NA
TGTGCCAGCAGCCCGGGGGGCCGAAAACTGTTTTTT
CASSPGGRKLFF
>TRBD1|TRBV5-1|TRBJ1-1|NA
TGCGCCAGCAGTCAGGACAGGGCGAACACTGAAGCTTTCTTT
CASSQDRANTEAFF
>NA|TRBV21-1|TRBJ1-1|few
TGTGCCGGGGGGGGCGCGGAGGCTTTCTTT
CAGGGAEAFF
>TRBD1|TRBV5-1|TRBJ2-2|NA
TGCGCCAGCAGAGTATACACAGGGGCTACCGGGGAGCTGTTTTTT
CASRVYTGATGELFF
>NA|TRBV5-1|TRBJ2-7|NA
TGCGCCAGCAGCTTGGCCACAGGGGACTATGGCGAGCAGTACTTC
CASSLATGDYGEQYF
>TRBD1|TRBV10-1|TRBJ2-7|NA
TGCGCCAGCAGGCAAGACAGGGGCCCCTACGAGCAGTACTTC
CASRQDRGPYEQYF
>TRBD1|TRBV4-1|TRBJ1-5|once
TGCGCCAGCAGCCAAGAGGGTACAGGGGTGGGCAATCAGCCCCAGCATTTT
CASSQEGTGVGNQPQHF
>TRBD1|TRBV7-9|TRBJ2-7|NA
TGTGCCAGCAGCCAGCCGGGACAGGGTTACGAGCAGTACTTC
CASSQPGQGYEQYF
>NA|TRBV5-1|TRBJ1-1|NA
TGCGCCAGCAGCTTGGAGGGCAGGGGAACGGGTGAAGCTTTCTTT
CASSLEGRGTGEAFF
>NA|TRBV28|TRBJ1-5|NA
TGTGCCAGCAGTCCCAGGGCTTGGAGGAGCAATCAGCCCCAGCATTTT
CASSPRAWRSNQPQHF
>NA|TRBV5-1|TRBJ1-1|NA
TGCGCCAGCAGCTTGTGGTCAGGGGAAGGGAACACTGAAGCTTTCTTT
CASSLWSGEGNTEAFF
>NA|TRBV4-3|TRBJ2-5|NA
TGCGCCAGCAGCATCCGGACCGACGAGACCCAGTACTTC
CASSIRTDETQYF
>NA|TRBV3-1/TRBV3-2|TRBJ1-1|NA
TGTGCCAGCAGCCAACTAAGGGGGACTGAAGCTTTCTTT
CASSQLRGTEAFF
>NA|TRBV25-1|TRBJ2-3|NA
TGTGCCAGCAGTGACCCCCAGGGACCCCGAAATACGCAGTATTTT
CASSDPQGPRNTQYF
>NA|TRBV2|TRBJ2-1|NA
TGTGCCAGCAGGGACAGTTACAATGAGCAGTTCTTC
CASRDSYNEQFF
>NA|TRBV9|TRBJ1-1|NA
TGTGCCAGCAGCGTAGTGGTGGGGAACACTGAAGCTTTCTTT
CASSVVVGNTEAFF
>NA|TRBV5-4|TRBJ1-2|NA
TGTGCCAGCAGCCCTTGGGGTACAGGGCAAAATCATGGCTACACCTTC
CASSPWGTGQNHGYTF
>TRBD1|TRBV28|TRBJ1-2|NA
TGTGCCAGCAGACCCACCGGGACAGGGAACTATGGCTACACCTTC
CASRPTGTGNYGYTF
>TRBD1|TRBV30|TRBJ1-3|once
TGTGCCTGGAGTGGGGACAGAAGGGGTAGTAACACCATATATTTT
CAWSGDRRGSNTIYF
>NA|TRBV2|TRBJ1-2|NA
TGTGCCAGCGGCCGGGGCTCTAACTATGGCTACACCTTC
CASGRGSNYGYTF
>NA|TRBV7-9|TRBJ2-3|NA
TGTGCCAGCAGCTTAGGTCAGGGGCCTCCAGATACGCAGTATTTT
CASSLGQGPPDTQYF
>NA|TRBV19|TRBJ1-4|NA
TGTGCCAGTGGAAAAGTGGGGGCCCGTCCTAGGGAAAAACTGTTTTTT
CASGKVGARPREKLFF
>TRBD2|TRBV5-1|TRBJ2-5|NA
TGCGCCAGCAGCTTGGCTTTGTTCGGGGGGGCCTCCGAGACCCAGTACTTC
CASSLALFGGASETQYF
>TRBD1|TRBV19|TRBJ2-1|NA
TGTGCCAGTAACTCGCGGGGACAGGGTAGCTACAATGAGCAGTTCTTC
CASNSRGQGSYNEQFF
>NA|TRBV7-9|TRBJ2-2|NA
TGTGCCAGCAGCTTTGGGCTAGCGCCCACCGGGGAGCTGTTTTTT
CASSFGLAPTGELFF
>NA|TRBV5-5|TRBJ1-5|NA
TGTGCCAGCAGCTCAGGAGGGGGGAATAGTCAGCCCCAGCATTTT
CASSSGGGNSQPQHF